This T cell receptor (beta chain) was sequenced in a study of blood T cells in healthy people across ages. Study observations and caveats: Percentage of naive T cells showed a strong correlation with TCR beta diversity.

The CDR3 extends over 9 amino acids. The V gene's germline CDR1 is MDHEN and CDR2 SYDVKM. V was pared by 8 bases and J by 4 bases, with 3 bases between. As to this clonotype: Its cognate antigen is unknown.

Then a second PCR, running roughly 7 to 11 cycles, was carried out with a sample-barcoded 5' primer and a J-beta primer mix. TCRdb passed the 5' RACE reads through MiXCR, listing each CDR3 protein once. The table has around 870,000 distinct CDR3 sequences, around 28% seen once; the top ten hold around 16%. The donors, healthy Caucasians from Russia, were aged 6 to 90. Every sample had a minimum of 6 million PBMCs isolated. Total RNA extraction produced at least 6 micrograms (per sample) for the study. This clonotype originated in a woman of 80 years or more in good health. The J gene is TRBJ2-7, the V gene TRBV28; D unresolved. The specimen was blood. CDR3 in amino acids: CASGYEQYF. The CDR3 bases are TGTGCCAGCGGTTACGAGCAGTACTTC.